The clone carrying this TCR beta chain was seen a single time. Given a much more abundant clone one base away, this may be a read error. This record belongs to a study of circulating CD8 cells and anti-PD-1 response in melanoma. Four subsets defined by PD-1 and/or TIGIT were sorted from live CD3+CD8+TCRalphabeta+ cells. The ends were cut back, 9 bases at V and 7 bases at J, with 13 bases in the middle. The CDR3 spans 12 residues. Germline loops: CDR1 LNHDA, CDR2 SQIVND (reference sequence). Using approximately 15 ng of total RNA, TCR libraries were made with the QIAseq Immune Repertoire TCR panel. TCRdb reprocessed the reads via MiXCR and lists one record per CDR3 protein. The table has under 700 distinct CDR3 sequences, about 8.8% seen once; the top ten hold 39%.

The sequence was collected from a human donor with melanoma. Sequenced material: CD8+ T cells from PBMCs, taken at baseline or after one month of anti-PD-1 therapy (not recorded which). The chain is built from TRBV19 and TRBJ1-5, with D hard to call. This CDR3 is CASSWVKQPQHF. CDR3 nucleotide sequence: TGTGCCAGCAGTTGGGTCAAACAGCCCCAGCATTTT.